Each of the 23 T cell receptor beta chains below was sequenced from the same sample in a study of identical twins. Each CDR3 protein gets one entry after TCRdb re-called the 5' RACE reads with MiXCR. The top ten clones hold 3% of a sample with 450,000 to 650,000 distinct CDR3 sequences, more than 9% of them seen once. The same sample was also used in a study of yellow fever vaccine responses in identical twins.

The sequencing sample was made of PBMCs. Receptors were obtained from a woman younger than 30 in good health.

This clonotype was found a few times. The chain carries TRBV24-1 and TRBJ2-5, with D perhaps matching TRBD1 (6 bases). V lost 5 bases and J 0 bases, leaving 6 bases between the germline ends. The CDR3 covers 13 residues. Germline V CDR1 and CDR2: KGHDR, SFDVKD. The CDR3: CATSGDNQETQYF. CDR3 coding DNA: TGTGCCACCAGTGGGGACAACCAAGAGACCCAGTACTTC.

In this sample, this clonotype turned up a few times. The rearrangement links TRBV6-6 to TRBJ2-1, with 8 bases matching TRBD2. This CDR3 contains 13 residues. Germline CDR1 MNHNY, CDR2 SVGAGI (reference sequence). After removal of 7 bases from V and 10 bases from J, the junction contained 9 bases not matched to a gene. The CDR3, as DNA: TGTGCCAGCAACCCAGGGACTAGTAACGAGCAGTTCTTC. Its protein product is CASNPGTSNEQFF.

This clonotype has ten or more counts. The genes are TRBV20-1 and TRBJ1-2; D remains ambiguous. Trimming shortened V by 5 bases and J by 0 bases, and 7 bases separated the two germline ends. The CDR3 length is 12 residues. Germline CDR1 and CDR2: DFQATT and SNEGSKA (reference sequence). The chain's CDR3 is CSALRANYGYTF. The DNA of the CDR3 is TGCAGTGCTTTAAGAGCTAACTATGGCTACACCTTC.

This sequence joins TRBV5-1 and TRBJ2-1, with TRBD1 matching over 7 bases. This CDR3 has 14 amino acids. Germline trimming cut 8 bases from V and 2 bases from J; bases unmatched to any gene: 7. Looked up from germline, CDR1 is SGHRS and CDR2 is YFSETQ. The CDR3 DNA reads TGCGCCAGTACGGGACAGTTGGCCTACAATGAGCAGTTCTTC. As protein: CASTGQLAYNEQFF.

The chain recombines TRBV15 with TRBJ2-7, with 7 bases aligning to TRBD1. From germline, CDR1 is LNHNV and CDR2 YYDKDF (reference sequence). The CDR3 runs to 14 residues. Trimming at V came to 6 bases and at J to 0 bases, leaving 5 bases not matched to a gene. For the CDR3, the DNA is TGTGCCACCAGGGGGACAGCCAACTCCTACGAGCAGTACTTC. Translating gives CATRGTANSYEQYF.

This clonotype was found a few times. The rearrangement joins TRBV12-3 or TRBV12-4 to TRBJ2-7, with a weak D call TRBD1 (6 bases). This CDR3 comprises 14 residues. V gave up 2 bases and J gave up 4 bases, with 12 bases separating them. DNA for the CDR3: TGTGCCAGCAGTTTATCAGGGGCTGGTTACGAGCAGTACTTC. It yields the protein CASSLSGAGYEQYF.

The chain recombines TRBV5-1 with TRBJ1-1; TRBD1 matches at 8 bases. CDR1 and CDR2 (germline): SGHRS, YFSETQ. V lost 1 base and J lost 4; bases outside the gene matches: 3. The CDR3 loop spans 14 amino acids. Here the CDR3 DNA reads TGCGCCAGCAGCTTGTTTCAGGGGGCCACTGAAGCTTTCTTT. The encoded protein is CASSLFQGATEAFF.

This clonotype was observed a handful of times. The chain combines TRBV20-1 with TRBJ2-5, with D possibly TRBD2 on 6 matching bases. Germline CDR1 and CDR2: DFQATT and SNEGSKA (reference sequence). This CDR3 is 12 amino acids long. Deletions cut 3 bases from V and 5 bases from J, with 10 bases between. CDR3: CSARREEETQYF. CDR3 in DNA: TGCAGTGCTAGGAGGGAGGAGGAGACCCAGTACTTC.

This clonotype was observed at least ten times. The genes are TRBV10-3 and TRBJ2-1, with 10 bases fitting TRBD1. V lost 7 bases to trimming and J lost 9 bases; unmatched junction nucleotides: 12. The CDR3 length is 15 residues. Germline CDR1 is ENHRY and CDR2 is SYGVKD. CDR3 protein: CAIKQPGQGRSEQFF. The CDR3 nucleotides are TGTGCCATCAAGCAACCGGGACAGGGGAGGAGTGAGCAGTTCTTC.

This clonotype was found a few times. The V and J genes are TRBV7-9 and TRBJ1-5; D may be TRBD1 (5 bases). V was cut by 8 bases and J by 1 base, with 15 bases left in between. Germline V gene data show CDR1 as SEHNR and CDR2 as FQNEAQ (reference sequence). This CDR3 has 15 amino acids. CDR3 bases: TGTGCCAGCGCGGCATCGGGGCGCAGCAATCAGCCCCAGCATTTT. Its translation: CASAASGRSNQPQHF.

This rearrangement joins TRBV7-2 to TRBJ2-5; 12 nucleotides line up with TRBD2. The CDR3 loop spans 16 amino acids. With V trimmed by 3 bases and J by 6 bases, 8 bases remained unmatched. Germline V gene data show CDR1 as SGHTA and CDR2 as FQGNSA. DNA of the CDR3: TGTGCCAGCAGCTTGGGTCCTAGCGGGGGGGCGAAGACCCAGTACTTC. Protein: CASSLGPSGGAKTQYF.

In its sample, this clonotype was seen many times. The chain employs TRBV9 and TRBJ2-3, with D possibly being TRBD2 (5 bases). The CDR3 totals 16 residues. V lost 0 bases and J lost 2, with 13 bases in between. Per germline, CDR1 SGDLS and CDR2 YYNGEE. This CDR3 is CASSVATTVTTDTQYF. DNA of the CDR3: TGTGCCAGCAGCGTAGCGACTACGGTCACCACAGATACGCAGTATTTT.

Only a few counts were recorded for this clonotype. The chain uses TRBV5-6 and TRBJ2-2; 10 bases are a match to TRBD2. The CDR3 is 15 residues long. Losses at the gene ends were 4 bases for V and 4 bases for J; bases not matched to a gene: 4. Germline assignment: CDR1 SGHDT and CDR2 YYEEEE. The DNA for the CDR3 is TGTGCCAGCAGCAAACTAGCGGGGAGCACCGGGGAGCTGTTTTTT. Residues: CASSKLAGSTGELFF.

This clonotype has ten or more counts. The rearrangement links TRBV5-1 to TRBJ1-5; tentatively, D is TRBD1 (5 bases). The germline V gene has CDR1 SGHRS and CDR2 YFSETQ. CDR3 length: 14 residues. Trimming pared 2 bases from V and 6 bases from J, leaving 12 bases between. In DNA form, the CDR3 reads TGCGCCAGCAGCTTCGGGGGTAGTGGTCAGCCCCAGCATTTT. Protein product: CASSFGGSGQPQHF.

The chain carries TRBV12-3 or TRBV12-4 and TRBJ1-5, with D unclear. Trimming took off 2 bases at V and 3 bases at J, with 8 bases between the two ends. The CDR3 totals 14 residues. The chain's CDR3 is CASSLLLYNQPQHF. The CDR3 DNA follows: TGTGCCAGCAGTTTATTGTTGTACAATCAGCCCCAGCATTTT.

CDR3 amino acids: CASSLGAANFEAFF. CDR3 nucleotide sequence: TGTGCCAGCAGCTTAGGGGCAGCGAACTTTGAAGCTTTCTTT. The chain is built from TRBV11-2 and TRBJ1-1; D call uncertain. The CDR3 has 14 residues. The V end was cut by 1 base, the J end by 7 bases, with 13 bases between. The V gene's germline CDR1 is SGHAT and CDR2 FQNNGV.

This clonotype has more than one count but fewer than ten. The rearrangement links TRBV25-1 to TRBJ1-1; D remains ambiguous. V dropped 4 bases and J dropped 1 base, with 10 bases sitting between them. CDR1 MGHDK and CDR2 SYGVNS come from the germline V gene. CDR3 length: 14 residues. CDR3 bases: TGTGCCAGCAGTGGTCTTTCACAGAACACTGAAGCTTTCTTT. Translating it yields CASSGLSQNTEAFF.

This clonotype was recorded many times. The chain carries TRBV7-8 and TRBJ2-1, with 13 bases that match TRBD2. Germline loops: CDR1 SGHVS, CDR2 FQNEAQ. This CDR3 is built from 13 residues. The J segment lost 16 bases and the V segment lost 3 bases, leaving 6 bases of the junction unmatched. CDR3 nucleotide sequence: TGTGCCAGCAGCTTTGGACTAGCGGGAGCGCATTTCTTC. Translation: CASSFGLAGAHFF.

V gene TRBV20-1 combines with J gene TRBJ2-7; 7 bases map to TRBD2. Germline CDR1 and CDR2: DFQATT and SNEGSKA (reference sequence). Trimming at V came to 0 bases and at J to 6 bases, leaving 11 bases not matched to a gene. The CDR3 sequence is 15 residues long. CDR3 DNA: TGCAGTGCTAGAGACGCCGGGACTACCGGGATCGAGCAGTACTTC. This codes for CSARDAGTTGIEQYF.

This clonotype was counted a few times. CDR3 protein: CASSLDSQGLYEQYF. The CDR3 coding sequence is TGTGCCAGCAGCTTAGATTCTCAGGGTCTCTACGAGCAGTACTTC. The rearrangement joins TRBV7-2 to TRBJ2-7; D is possibly TRBD1 (5 bases). The V end was cut by 1 base, the J end by 3 bases, with 13 bases between. The CDR3 sequence is 15 residues long. Germline V gene data show CDR1 as SGHTA and CDR2 as FQGNSA.

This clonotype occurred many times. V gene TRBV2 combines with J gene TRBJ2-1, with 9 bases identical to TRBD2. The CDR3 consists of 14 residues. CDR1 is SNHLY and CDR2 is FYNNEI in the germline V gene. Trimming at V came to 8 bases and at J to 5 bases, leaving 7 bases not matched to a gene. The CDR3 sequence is CASALAGWDNEQFF. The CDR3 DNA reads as TGTGCCAGCGCCCTAGCGGGATGGGACAATGAGCAGTTCTTC.

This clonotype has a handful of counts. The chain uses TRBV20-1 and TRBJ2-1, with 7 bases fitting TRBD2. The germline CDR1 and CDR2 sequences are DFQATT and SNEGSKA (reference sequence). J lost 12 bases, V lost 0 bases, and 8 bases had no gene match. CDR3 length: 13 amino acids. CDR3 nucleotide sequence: TGCAGTGCTAGAGATAGGACTGGGAGGGGGCAGTTCTTC. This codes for CSARDRTGRGQFF.

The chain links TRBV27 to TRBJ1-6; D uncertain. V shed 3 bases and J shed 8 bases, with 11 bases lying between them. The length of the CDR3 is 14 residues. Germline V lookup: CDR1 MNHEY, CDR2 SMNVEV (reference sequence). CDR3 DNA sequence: TGTGCCAGCAGTTTTGCGACCATGGATTCACCCCTCCACTTT. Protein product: CASSFATMDSPLHF.